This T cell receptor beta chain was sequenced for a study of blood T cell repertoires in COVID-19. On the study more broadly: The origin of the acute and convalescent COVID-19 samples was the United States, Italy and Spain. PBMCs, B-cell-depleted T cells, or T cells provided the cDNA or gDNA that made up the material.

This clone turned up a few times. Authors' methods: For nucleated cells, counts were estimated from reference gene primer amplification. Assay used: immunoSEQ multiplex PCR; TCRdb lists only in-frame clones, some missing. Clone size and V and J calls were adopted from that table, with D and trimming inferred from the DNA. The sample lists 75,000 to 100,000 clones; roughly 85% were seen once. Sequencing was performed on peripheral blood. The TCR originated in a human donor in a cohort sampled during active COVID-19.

The CDR3 spells CAWSRGEAGNTIYF. The CDR3 coding sequence is TGTGCCTGGAGCCGAGGCGAGGCTGGAAACACCATATATTTT. The V call is TRBV30, the J call TRBJ1-3; D not resolved. CDR1 GTSNPN and CDR2 SVGIG come from the germline V gene (reference sequence). V lost 3 bases and J 2 bases, leaving 11 bases between the germline ends. This CDR3 has 14 amino acids.